The next 10 T cell receptor beta chains were all read from a single sample in a study of CD8 T cells in ankylosing spondylitis. Whole-study findings and limits: What appeared characteristic of ankylosing spondylitis blood was a TCR beta motif of eight highly homologous variants.

From the 5' RACE reads, TCRdb called clonotypes with MiXCR, one entry per CDR3 protein. Of around 770,000 distinct CDR3 sequences listed, around 11% are singletons. Their antigens are not known. The sequencing sample was made of blood, either unsorted or a sorted T cell fraction (not recorded which). Receptors were obtained from a male donor with ankylosing spondylitis.

The gene calls are TRBV6-5 and TRBJ2-7; D assignment may be TRBD1 or TRBD2 (6 bases each). Germline CDR1 is MNHEY and CDR2 is SVGAGI. The CDR3 contains 16 residues. V lost 2 bases and J lost 0, with 14 bases in between. The CDR3 here is CASSYVGGSTSYEQYF. The DNA of the CDR3 is TGTGCCAGCAGTTACGTGGGGGGCTCAACCTCCTACGAGCAGTACTTC.

This clonotype was seen a few times. V usage is TRBV20-1 and J usage is TRBJ1-1; D is unclear. Trimming pared 3 bases from V and 6 bases from J, leaving 8 bases between. Germline V gives CDR1 DFQATT, CDR2 SNEGSKA (reference sequence). The CDR3 extends over 11 amino acids. The CDR3 nucleotides are TGCAGTGCTAGTGATCCGTCTGAAGCTTTCTTT. It encodes CSASDPSEAFF.

There are a few counts of this clonotype. V is TRBV12-3 or TRBV12-4 and J is TRBJ1-2; D perhaps matches TRBD1 (5 bases). The CDR3 runs 15 residues. The ends were cut back, 5 bases at V and 0 bases at J, with 13 bases in the middle. The CDR3 sequence: CASSHHRLANYGYTF. Written as DNA, the CDR3 is TGTGCCAGCAGTCACCACAGGCTAGCTAACTATGGCTACACCTTC.

The V gene is TRBV6-6, the J gene TRBJ2-5; D unresolved. V dropped 6 bases and J dropped 2 bases, with 7 bases sitting between them. The V gene's germline CDR1 is MNHNY and CDR2 SVGAGI (reference sequence). The CDR3 sequence is 12 residues long. In nucleotides, the CDR3 is TGTGCCAGCAGGTTTGATCAAGAGACCCAGTACTTC. Protein sequence: CASRFDQETQYF.

This clonotype has a handful of counts. This chain joins TRBV5-6 and TRBJ1-1; tentative D call: TRBD1 (6 bases). Trimming stripped 0 bases from V and 1 base from J, with 10 bases between. CDR3 length equals 15 residues. CDR1 is SGHDT, CDR2 YYEEEE, per germline. The DNA of the CDR3 is TGTGCCAGCAGCTTGGCAGGCAGGGGGAACACTGAAGCTTTCTTT. Residues: CASSLAGRGNTEAFF.

A few counts support this clonotype. The chain is built from TRBV25-1 and TRBJ2-3; TRBD1 aligns across 8 bases. Per germline, CDR1 MGHDK and CDR2 SYGVNS. The V segment lost 6 bases and the J segment 1 base; nucleotides outside the gene matches: 6. CDR3 length equals 15 residues. The CDR3 DNA reads TGTGCCAGCAGCTCAGGGGGCGCCGGCACAGATACGCAGTATTTT. Translating gives CASSSGGAGTDTQYF.

The chain is built from TRBV11-3 and TRBJ2-7, with 7 positions matching TRBD1. With 4 bases clipped from V and 9 bases from J, the junction kept 9 bases outside the gene matches. Per germline, CDR1 SGHNT and CDR2 YENEEA. The CDR3 contains 13 residues. In DNA form, the CDR3 reads TGTGCCAGCAGCTCCCGGACAGGTAGGACGCAGTACTTC. This sequence encodes CASSSRTGRTQYF.

The chain recombines TRBV15 with TRBJ2-1; a weak D match, TRBD1 (6 bases). CDR1 is LNHNV, CDR2 YYDKDF, per germline (reference sequence). The ends were cut back, 1 base at V and 8 bases at J, with 12 bases in the middle. This CDR3 contains 14 residues. CDR3 sequence: CATSRGGGGYEQFF. The CDR3 DNA sequence: TGTGCCACCAGCAGAGGAGGGGGTGGGTATGAGCAGTTCTTC.

The chain joins TRBV5-1 to TRBJ2-2, with TRBD1 identical over 7 bases. CDR1 is SGHRS and CDR2 is YFSETQ in the germline V gene. V lost 7 bases and J lost 4; bases outside the gene matches: 7. The CDR3 loop spans 14 amino acids. The CDR3 is CASADRASTGELFF. Written as DNA, the CDR3 is TGCGCCAGCGCAGACAGGGCCTCCACCGGGGAGCTGTTTTTT.

This clonotype has a handful of counts. V is TRBV6-1 and J is TRBJ2-1, with D maybe TRBD2 (5 bases). The V end lost 6 bases, the J end lost 5 bases, and 20 bases lay between the germline ends. This CDR3 comprises 16 residues. The V gene's germline CDR1 is MNHNS and CDR2 SASEGT. The CDR3 sequence: CASRDLSGSWNNEQFF. For the CDR3, the DNA is TGTGCCAGCAGAGATCTTTCTGGGAGTTGGAACAATGAGCAGTTCTTC.